The 9 T cell receptor beta chains reported below all come from one sample, sequenced in a study of human T cells and chemical hapten exposure. Time point reported: patch test 1, 2 weeks after DPC sensitization. Treatment in this sample: therapeutic diphenylcyclopropenone sensitization with weekly scalp DPC. TCRdb re-derived calls from the RACE reads in MiXCR, one entry per CDR3 protein. Here the sample spans around 75,000 distinct CDR3 sequences, about an eighth being singletons. The source material was whole blood, sampled in connection with sensitization to the hapten diphenylcyclopropenone (DPC). All receptors come from a woman aged 60-75 years with alopecia areata. Some clones in this sample may be carry-over from other donors' samples.

Many counts were recorded for this clonotype. The rearrangement joins TRBV12-3 or TRBV12-4 to TRBJ2-1; tentatively, D is TRBD1 or TRBD2 (6 bases each). V lost 6 bases, J lost 0 bases, and 12 bases lay in between. The CDR3 is 15 residues long. In nucleotides, the CDR3 is TGTGCCAGCAGAGGGGGGAGCTCCTCCTACAATGAGCAGTTCTTC. Translation gives CASRGGSSSYNEQFF.

The V call is TRBV4-1, the J call TRBJ2-2, with no clear D. Looked up from germline, CDR1 is MGHRA and CDR2 is YSYEKL. The CDR3 has 17 residues. V lost 0 bases and J 5 bases, leaving 16 bases between the germline ends. The CDR3 sequence is CASSQDNWASFTGELFF. The CDR3 DNA follows: TGCGCCAGCAGCCAAGATAATTGGGCTAGTTTTACCGGGGAGCTGTTTTTT.

In its sample, this clonotype was seen many times. The chain combines TRBV6-1 with TRBJ1-5; D may be TRBD1 (6 bases). The CDR3 is 14 residues long. V lost 9 bases and J lost 1, with 13 bases in between. Looked up from germline, CDR1 is MNHNS and CDR2 is SASEGT. CDR3 in DNA: TGTGCCAGAGTTGACAGGACGAGCAATCAGCCCCAGCATTTT. Its translation: CARVDRTSNQPQHF.

This clonotype was counted at least ten times. The chain combines TRBV12-3 or TRBV12-4 with TRBJ1-2; TRBD1 might be the D (5 bases). The CDR3 sequence is 14 residues long. Trimming shortened V by 6 bases and J by 3 bases, and 14 bases separated the two germline ends. CDR3 residues: CASRVRGSDYGYTF. For the CDR3, the DNA is TGTGCCAGCAGGGTGAGGGGATCAGACTATGGCTACACCTTC.

CDR3 nucleotides: TGCAGTGCCAGCCGCGGGGACACTGAAGCTTTCTTT. It codes for CSASRGDTEAFF. The genes are TRBV20-1 and TRBJ1-1; D remains unclear. CDR3 length equals 12 residues. V gave up 6 bases and J gave up 3 bases, with 11 bases separating them. Germline lookup yields CDR1 DFQATT and CDR2 SNEGSKA (reference sequence).

This clonotype appeared many times. The chain recombines TRBV7-2 with TRBJ2-7, with TRBD2 matching 12 bases. The V segment lost 5 bases and the J segment 1 base; nucleotides outside the gene matches: 3. Germline-derived CDR1 and CDR2 are SGHTA and FQGNSA. The CDR3 contains 15 residues. Here the CDR3 DNA reads TGTGCCAGCAGCCTCCTAGCGGGGGGGTCCTACGAGCAGTACTTC. Translation: CASSLLAGGSYEQYF.

This clonotype came up a few times. V and J are TRBV2 and TRBJ2-7; D call uncertain. Germline lookup yields CDR1 SNHLY and CDR2 FYNNEI. This CDR3 region has 11 residues. V dropped 6 bases and J dropped 3 bases, with 6 bases sitting between them. CDR3 in amino acids: CASSQLYEQYF. DNA of the CDR3: TGTGCCAGCAGCCAGCTCTACGAGCAGTACTTC.

A few counts support this clonotype. The chain joins TRBV7-6 to TRBJ2-1; 13 nucleotides line up with TRBD2. The trim removed 5 bases at V and 9 bases at J, leaving 4 bases unmatched. Germline lookup yields CDR1 SGHVS and CDR2 FNYEAQ. This CDR3 spans 14 amino acids. The CDR3 DNA follows: TGTGCCAGCAGCCCGCGGACTAGCGGGAGTGAGCAGTTCTTC. Its protein product is CASSPRTSGSEQFF.

This clonotype came up a few times. The chain uses TRBV24-1 and TRBJ1-1; a weak D match, TRBD1 (5 bases). Per germline, CDR1 KGHDR and CDR2 SFDVKD. Trimming took off 0 bases at V and 6 bases at J, with 10 bases between the two ends. The CDR3 sequence is 14 residues long. In DNA, the CDR3 is TGTGCCACCAGTGATTTGTTGTCAGGGTCTGAAGCTTTCTTT. Its protein is CATSDLLSGSEAFF.